Listed here are 13 T cell receptor beta chains from one sample, sequenced in a study of T cells in Graves' hyperthyroidism and ophthalmopathy. TCR beta CDR3 sequences were amplified from RNA transcripts. The study used the HTBI primer set for a first-round RT-PCR of the TCR CDR3. In TCRdb, the multiplex PCR reads were re-called with MiXCR into one record per CDR3 protein. The table includes fewer than 350,000 distinct CDR3 sequences, 15% to 20% detected once. Sequenced material: blood. The receptors here all came from a woman between 40 and 50 years old with Graves' ophthalmopathy.

On this clonotype itself: This clone may be a read error of a much larger clone one base away. The chain employs TRBV9 and TRBJ2-2, with TRBD2 matching over 7 bases. CDR1 is SGDLS and CDR2 is YYNGEE in the germline V gene. J lost 4 bases, V lost 2 bases, and 5 bases had no gene match. The CDR3 is made up of 15 amino acids. As DNA, the CDR3 is TGTGCCAGCAGCGTGGGGGGGAGGAGCACCGGGGAGCTGTTTTTT. Its translation: CASSVGGRSTGELFF.

Only one count was recorded for this clonotype. The V and J genes are TRBV9 and TRBJ2-7, with D uncertain. CDR1 SGDLS and CDR2 YYNGEE come from the germline V gene. The length of the CDR3 is 16 residues. Trimming cost V 4 bases and J 2 bases, with 19 bases left between them. As DNA, the CDR3 is TGTGCCAGCAGCCCACAGACCAGTCTCACTACCTACGAGCAGTACTTC. It specifies CASSPQTSLTTYEQYF.

This clonotype was detected ten times or more. The chain joins TRBV30 to TRBJ2-7, with 10 bases fitting TRBD2. CDR1 and CDR2 from the germline V gene are GTSNPN and SVGIG (reference sequence). V trimming: 1 base; J trimming: 6 bases; junction bases outside the gene matches: 6. CDR3 length: 14 residues. The CDR3 loop reads CAWSALAGVGEQYF. The CDR3 DNA reads TGTGCCTGGAGTGCGCTAGCGGGAGTTGGCGAGCAGTACTTC.

V is TRBV4-3 and J is TRBJ2-7, with 11 bases aligning to TRBD1. Germline V gene sequence: CDR1 LGHNA, CDR2 YSLEER. The V segment lost 1 base and the J segment 3 bases; nucleotides outside the gene matches: 8. This CDR3 has 17 amino acids. The CDR3 loop is CASSQGMSGTGGYEQYF. The CDR3 DNA reads as TGCGCCAGCAGCCAAGGGATGAGCGGGACAGGGGGCTACGAGCAGTACTTC.

This clonotype occurred many times. The gene calls are TRBV6-1 and TRBJ1-2; unclear D gene. This CDR3 has 12 residues. V lost 6 bases to trimming and J lost 7 bases, with 12 bases between them. Germline V CDR1 and CDR2: MNHNS, SASEGT. The CDR3 loop is CASRKEGAGYTF. CDR3 nucleotides: TGTGCCAGCAGGAAAGAGGGTGCTGGCTACACCTTC.

CDR3 sequence: CATSTGTGGYYEQYF. In DNA form, the CDR3 reads TGTGCCACCAGCACCGGGACAGGGGGATACTACGAGCAGTACTTC. The chain joins TRBV15 to TRBJ2-7, with TRBD1 matching 11 bases. Trimming at V came to 4 bases and at J to 3 bases, leaving 5 bases not matched to a gene. The V gene's germline CDR1 is LNHNV and CDR2 YYDKDF (reference sequence). There are 15 residues in the CDR3.

The chain joins TRBV28 to TRBJ1-4, with D possibly matching TRBD1 (6 bases). CDR1 MDHEN and CDR2 SYDVKM come from the germline V gene. The CDR3 contains 16 residues. The ends were cut back, 6 bases at V and 5 bases at J, with 19 bases in the middle. In nucleotides, the CDR3 is TGTGCCAGCAGACCCCGACAGGTCAATGAGAATGAAAAACTGTTTTTT. It yields the protein CASRPRQVNENEKLFF.

V and J are TRBV15 and TRBJ2-2, with D possibly TRBD1 on 6 matching bases. The V end was cut by 1 base, the J end by 1 base, with 10 bases between. CDR1 and CDR2 (germline): LNHNV, YYDKDF (reference sequence). The CDR3 has 16 residues. CDR3 nucleotide sequence: TGTGCCACCAGCAGAGGCCGGGGACAGAACACCGGGGAGCTGTTTTTT. Residues: CATSRGRGQNTGELFF.

This clonotype was seen at least ten times. The CDR3 region is CASSQERQKSYEQYF. The DNA for the CDR3 is TGCGCCAGCAGCCAAGAGAGGCAAAAATCCTACGAGCAGTACTTC. The rearrangement joins TRBV4-1 to TRBJ2-7; D is unclear. The CDR3 has 15 amino acids. Germline V gene data show CDR1 as MGHRA and CDR2 as YSYEKL. Trimming took 0 bases from V and 1 from J, leaving 10 bases between them.

This clonotype appeared many times. V usage is TRBV18 and J usage is TRBJ1-4, with a possible D match to TRBD1 (6 bases). Trimming took off 6 bases at V and 6 bases at J, with 14 bases between the two ends. Germline V gene data show CDR1 as KGHSH and CDR2 as LQKENI. This CDR3 is built from 14 residues. The chain's CDR3 is CASSLRGVDEKLFF. The DNA for the CDR3 is TGTGCCAGCTCGCTCAGGGGAGTAGATGAAAAACTGTTTTTT.

This clonotype was counted many times. The gene calls are TRBV12-3 or TRBV12-4 and TRBJ1-3; D ambiguous. This CDR3 is 12 amino acids long. The V end lost 6 bases, the J end lost 3 bases, and 6 bases lay between the germline ends. The CDR3 nucleotides read TGTGCCAGCAGCTCGGTTGGAAACACCATATATTTT. Its protein product is CASSSVGNTIYF.

This clonotype was detected many times. The chain is built from TRBV11-3 and TRBJ2-7, with D perhaps TRBD1 (5 bases). V was shortened by 4 bases and J by 7 bases, with 23 bases between the two germline ends. The V gene's germline CDR1 is SGHNT and CDR2 YENEEA. CDR3 length: 16 residues. The CDR3 loop reads CASSSRFLGPGREQYF. DNA of the CDR3: TGTGCCAGCAGCTCCAGGTTTTTAGGGCCAGGGCGGGAGCAGTACTTC. The variable domain in full, with the rest retrieved from reference TRBV11-3 and TRBJ2-7, is EAGVVQSPRYKIIEKKQPVAFWCNPISGHNTLYWYLQNLGQGPELLIRYENEEAVDDSQLPKDRFSAERLKGVDSTLKIQPAELGDSAVYLCASSSRFLGPGREQYFGPGTRLTVT.

This clonotype came up many times. The gene calls are TRBV28 and TRBJ1-5; the match to TRBD1 covers 7 bases. The CDR3 is made up of 15 amino acids. Germline V lookup: CDR1 MDHEN, CDR2 SYDVKM. Germline trimming cut 5 bases from V and 3 bases from J; bases unmatched to any gene: 7. The CDR3 sequence is CASSPPGQYNQPQHF. CDR3 nucleotide sequence: TGTGCCAGCAGTCCACCGGGACAGTACAATCAGCCCCAGCATTTT.